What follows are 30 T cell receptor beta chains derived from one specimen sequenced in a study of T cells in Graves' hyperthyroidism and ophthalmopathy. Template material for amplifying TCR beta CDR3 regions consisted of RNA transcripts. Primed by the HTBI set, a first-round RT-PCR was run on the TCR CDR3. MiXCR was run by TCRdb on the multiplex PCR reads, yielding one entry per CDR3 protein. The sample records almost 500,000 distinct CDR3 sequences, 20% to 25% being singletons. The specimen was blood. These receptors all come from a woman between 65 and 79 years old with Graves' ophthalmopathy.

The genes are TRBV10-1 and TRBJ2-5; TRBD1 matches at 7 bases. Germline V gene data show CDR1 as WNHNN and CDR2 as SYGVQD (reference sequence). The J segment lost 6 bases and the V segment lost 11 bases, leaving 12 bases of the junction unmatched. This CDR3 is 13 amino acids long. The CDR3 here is CAPLDRVGKTQYF. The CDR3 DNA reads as TGCGCCCCCCTCGACAGGGTGGGAAAGACCCAGTACTTC.

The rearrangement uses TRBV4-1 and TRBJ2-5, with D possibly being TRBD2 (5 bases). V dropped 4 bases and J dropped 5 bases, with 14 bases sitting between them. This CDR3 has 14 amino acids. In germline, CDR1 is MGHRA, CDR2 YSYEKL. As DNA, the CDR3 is TGCGCCAGCAGCCGGACTTGGTTGTTGGAGACCCAGTACTTC. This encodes CASSRTWLLETQYF.

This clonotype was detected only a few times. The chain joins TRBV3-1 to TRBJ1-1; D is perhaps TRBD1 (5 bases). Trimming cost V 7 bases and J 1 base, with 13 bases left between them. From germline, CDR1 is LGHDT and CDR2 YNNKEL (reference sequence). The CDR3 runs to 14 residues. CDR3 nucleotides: TGTGCCAGCACTACGGGACCGTCGAACACTGAAGCTTTCTTT. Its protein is CASTTGPSNTEAFF.

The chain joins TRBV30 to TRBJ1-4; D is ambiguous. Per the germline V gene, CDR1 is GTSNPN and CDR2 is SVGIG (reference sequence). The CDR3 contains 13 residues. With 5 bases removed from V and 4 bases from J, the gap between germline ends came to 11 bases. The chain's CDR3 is CAWGGGVNEKLFF. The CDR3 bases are TGTGCCTGGGGTGGCGGGGTTAATGAAAAACTGTTTTTT.

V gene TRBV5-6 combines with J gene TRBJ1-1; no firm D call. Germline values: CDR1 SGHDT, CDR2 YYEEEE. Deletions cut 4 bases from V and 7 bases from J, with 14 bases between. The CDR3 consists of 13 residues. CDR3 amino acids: CASSAPYSDEAFF. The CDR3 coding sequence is TGTGCCAGCAGCGCCCCCTATAGTGATGAAGCTTTCTTT.

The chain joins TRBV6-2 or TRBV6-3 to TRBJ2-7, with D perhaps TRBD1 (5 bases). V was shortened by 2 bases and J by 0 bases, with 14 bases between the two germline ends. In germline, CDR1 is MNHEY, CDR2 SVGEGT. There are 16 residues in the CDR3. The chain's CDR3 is CASSYGATLGSYEQYF. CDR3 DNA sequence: TGTGCCAGCAGTTACGGGGCGACGTTGGGCTCCTACGAGCAGTACTTC.

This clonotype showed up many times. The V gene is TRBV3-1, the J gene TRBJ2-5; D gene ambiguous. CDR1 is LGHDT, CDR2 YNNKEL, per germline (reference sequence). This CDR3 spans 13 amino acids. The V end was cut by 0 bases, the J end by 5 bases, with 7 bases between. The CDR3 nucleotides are TGTGCCAGCAGCCAAGATCTAAGGGAGACCCAGTACTTC. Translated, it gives CASSQDLRETQYF.

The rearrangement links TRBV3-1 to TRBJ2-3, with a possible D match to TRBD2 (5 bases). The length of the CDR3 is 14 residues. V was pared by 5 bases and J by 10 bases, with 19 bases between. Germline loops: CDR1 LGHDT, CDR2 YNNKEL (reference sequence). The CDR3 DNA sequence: TGTGCCAGCAGCAAGCTCCGGACTGGTTCCGCGCAGTATTTT. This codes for CASSKLRTGSAQYF.

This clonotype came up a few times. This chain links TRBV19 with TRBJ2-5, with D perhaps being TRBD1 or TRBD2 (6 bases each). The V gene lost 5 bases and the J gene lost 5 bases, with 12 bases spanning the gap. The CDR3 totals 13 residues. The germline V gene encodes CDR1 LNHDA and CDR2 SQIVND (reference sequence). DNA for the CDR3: TGTGCCAGTAGTGATTCGGGGGCCGAGACCCAGTACTTC. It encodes CASSDSGAETQYF.

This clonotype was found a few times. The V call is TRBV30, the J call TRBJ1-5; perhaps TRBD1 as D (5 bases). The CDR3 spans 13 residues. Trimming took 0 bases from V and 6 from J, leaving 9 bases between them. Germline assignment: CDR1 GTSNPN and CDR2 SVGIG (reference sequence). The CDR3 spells CAWSVGVIQPQHF. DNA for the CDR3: TGTGCCTGGAGTGTAGGGGTCATTCAGCCCCAGCATTTT.

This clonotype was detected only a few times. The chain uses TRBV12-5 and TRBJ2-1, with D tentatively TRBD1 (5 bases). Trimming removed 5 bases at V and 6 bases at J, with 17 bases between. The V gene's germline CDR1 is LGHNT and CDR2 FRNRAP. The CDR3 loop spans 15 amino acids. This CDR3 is CASGPTGGQANEQFF. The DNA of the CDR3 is TGTGCTAGTGGTCCCACGGGCGGACAAGCCAATGAGCAGTTCTTC.

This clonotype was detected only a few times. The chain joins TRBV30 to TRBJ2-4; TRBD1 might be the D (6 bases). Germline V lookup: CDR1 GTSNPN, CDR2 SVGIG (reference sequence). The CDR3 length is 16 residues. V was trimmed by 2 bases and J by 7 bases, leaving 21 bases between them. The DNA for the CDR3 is TGTGCCTGGAGTTCCCTCCGGGACATCCCTGGGAACATTCAGTACTTC. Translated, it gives CAWSSLRDIPGNIQYF. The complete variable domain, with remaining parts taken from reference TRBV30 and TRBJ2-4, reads SQTIHQWPATLVQPVGSPLSLECTVEGTSNPNLYWYRQAAGRGLQLLFYSVGIGQISSEVPQNLSASRPQDRQFILSSKKLLLSDSGFYLCAWSSLRDIPGNIQYFGAGTRLSVL.

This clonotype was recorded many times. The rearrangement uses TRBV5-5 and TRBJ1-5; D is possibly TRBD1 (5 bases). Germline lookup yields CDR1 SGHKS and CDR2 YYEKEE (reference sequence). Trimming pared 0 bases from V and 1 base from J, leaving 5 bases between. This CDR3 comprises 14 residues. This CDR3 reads CASSLEGSNQPQHF. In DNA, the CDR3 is TGTGCCAGCAGCTTGGAGGGGAGCAATCAGCCCCAGCATTTT.

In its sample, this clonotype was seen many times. CDR3 in DNA: TGTGCCAGCAGCCACCCAGGGGCTAGCTCCTACAATGAGCAGTTCTTC. Translated: CASSHPGASSYNEQFF. This chain uses TRBV6-1 with TRBJ2-1; tentative D call: TRBD1 (6 bases). The CDR3 has 16 residues. Germline V lookup: CDR1 MNHNS, CDR2 SASEGT. V was pared by 6 bases and J by 0 bases, with 15 bases between.

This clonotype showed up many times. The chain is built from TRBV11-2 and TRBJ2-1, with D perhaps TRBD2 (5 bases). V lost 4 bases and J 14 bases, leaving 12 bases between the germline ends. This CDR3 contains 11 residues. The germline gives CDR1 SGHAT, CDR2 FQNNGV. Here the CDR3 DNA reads TGTGCCAGCAGCTCCCGCGGGCTTGAGTTCTTC. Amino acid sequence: CASSSRGLEFF.

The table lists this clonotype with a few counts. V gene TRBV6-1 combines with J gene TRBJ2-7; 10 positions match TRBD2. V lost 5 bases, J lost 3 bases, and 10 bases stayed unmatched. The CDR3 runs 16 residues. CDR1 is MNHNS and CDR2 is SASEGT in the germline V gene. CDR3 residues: CASSPTRLAGYYEQYF. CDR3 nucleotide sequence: TGTGCCAGCAGTCCTACCAGACTAGCGGGTTACTACGAGCAGTACTTC.

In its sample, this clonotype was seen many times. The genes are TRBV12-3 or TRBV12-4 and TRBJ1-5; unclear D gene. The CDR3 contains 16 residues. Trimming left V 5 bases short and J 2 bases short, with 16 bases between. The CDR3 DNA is TGTGCCAGCAGTGACACGACCCAAACTGGCAATCAGCCCCAGCATTTT. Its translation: CASSDTTQTGNQPQHF.

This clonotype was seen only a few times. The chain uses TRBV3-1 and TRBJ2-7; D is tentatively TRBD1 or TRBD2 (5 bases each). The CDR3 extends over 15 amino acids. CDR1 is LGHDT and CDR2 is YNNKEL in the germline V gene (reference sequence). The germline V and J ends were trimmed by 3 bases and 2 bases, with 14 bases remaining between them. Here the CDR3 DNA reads TGTGCCAGCAGCCAGCCCGGGGCAAAGCCCTACGAGCAGTACTTC. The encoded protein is CASSQPGAKPYEQYF.

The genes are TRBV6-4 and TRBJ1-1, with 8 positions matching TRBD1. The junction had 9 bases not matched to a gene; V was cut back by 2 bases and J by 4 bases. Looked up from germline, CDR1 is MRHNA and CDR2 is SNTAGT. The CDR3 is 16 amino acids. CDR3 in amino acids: CASSDRSDRGVTEAFF. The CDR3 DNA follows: TGTGCCAGCAGTGACCGTTCTGACAGGGGCGTCACTGAAGCTTTCTTT.

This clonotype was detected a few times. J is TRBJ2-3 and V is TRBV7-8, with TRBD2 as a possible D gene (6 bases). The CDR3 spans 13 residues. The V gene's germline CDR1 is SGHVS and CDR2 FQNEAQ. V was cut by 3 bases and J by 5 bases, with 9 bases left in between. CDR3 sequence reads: CASSFRGGDTQYF. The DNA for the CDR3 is TGTGCCAGCAGCTTTCGGGGAGGAGATACGCAGTATTTT.

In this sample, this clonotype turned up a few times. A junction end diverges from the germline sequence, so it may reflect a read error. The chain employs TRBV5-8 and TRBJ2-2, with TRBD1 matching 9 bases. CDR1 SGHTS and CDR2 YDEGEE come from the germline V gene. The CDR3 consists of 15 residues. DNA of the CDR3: TGTGCCAGCAGGCGACAGGGGGTAAACACTGGGGAGCTGTTTTTT. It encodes CASRRQGVNTGELFF.

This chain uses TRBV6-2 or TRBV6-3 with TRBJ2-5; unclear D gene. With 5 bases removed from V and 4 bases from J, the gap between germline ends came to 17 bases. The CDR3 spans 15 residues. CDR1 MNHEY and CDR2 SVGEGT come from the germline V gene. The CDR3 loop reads CASSPAWVVGETQYF. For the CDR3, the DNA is TGTGCCAGCAGTCCCGCGTGGGTGGTGGGAGAGACCCAGTACTTC.

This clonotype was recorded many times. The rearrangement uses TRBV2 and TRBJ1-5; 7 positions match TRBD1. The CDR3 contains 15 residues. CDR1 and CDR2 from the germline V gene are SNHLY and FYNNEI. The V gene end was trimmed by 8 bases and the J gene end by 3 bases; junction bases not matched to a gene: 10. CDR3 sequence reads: CASQGERAPNQPQHF. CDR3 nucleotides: TGTGCCAGCCAGGGGGAGAGGGCCCCCAATCAGCCCCAGCATTTT. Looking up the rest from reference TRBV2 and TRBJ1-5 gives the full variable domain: EPEVTQTPSHQVTQMGQEVILRCVPISNHLYFYWYRQILGQKVEFLVSFYNNEISEKSEIFDDQFSVERPDGSNFTLKIRSTKLEDSAMYFCASQGERAPNQPQHFGDGTRLSIL.

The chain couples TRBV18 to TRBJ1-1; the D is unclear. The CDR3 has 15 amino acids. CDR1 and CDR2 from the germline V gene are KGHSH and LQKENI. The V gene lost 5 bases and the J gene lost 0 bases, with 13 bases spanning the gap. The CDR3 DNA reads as TGTGCCAGCTCAGCTCGAGGAGACATGAACACTGAAGCTTTCTTT. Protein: CASSARGDMNTEAFF.

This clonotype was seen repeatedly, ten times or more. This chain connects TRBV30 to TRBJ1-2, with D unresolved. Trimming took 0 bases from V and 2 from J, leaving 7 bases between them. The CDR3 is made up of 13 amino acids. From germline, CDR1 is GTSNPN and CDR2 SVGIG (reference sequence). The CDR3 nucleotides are TGTGCCTGGAGTGTAAGGTCGAACTATGGCTACACCTTC. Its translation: CAWSVRSNYGYTF.

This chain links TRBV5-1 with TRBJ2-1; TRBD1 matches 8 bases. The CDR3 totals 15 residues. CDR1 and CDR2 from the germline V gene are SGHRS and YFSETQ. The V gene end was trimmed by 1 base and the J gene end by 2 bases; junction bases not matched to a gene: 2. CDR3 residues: CASSLSGGTYNEQFF. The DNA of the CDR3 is TGCGCCAGCAGCTTGTCAGGGGGCACCTACAATGAGCAGTTCTTC.

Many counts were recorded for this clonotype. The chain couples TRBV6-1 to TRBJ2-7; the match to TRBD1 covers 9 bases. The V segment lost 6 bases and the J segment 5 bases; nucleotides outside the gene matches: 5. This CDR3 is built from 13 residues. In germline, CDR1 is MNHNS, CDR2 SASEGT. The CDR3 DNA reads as TGTGCCAGCAGCTTAAGACAGGGGGACGAGCAGTACTTC. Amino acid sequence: CASSLRQGDEQYF.

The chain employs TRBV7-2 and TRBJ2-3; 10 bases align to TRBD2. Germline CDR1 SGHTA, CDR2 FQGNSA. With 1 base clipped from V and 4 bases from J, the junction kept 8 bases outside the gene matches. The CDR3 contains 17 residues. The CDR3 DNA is TGTGCCAGCAGCTTAGGGCTAGCGGGAGTGAGGGCAGATACGCAGTATTTT. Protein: CASSLGLAGVRADTQYF.

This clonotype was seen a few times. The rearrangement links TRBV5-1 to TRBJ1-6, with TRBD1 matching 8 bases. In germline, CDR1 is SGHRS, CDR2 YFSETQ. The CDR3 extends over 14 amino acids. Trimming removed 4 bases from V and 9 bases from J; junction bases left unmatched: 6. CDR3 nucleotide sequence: TGCGCCAGCAGCCCGGGACAGGATAGTTCACCCCTCCACTTT. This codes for CASSPGQDSSPLHF.

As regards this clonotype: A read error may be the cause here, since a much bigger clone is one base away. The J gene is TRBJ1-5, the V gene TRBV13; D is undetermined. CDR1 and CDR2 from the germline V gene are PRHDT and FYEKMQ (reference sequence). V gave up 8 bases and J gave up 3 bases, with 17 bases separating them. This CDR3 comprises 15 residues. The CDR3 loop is CASQRERAPNQPQHF. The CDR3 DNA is TGTGCCAGCCAGAGGGAGAGGGCCCCCAATCAGCCCCAGCATTTT.